The present TCR beta chain was sequenced within a study of cytomegalovirus exposure and HLA in healthy donors. The table lists this clone with a count of one. Some clones are missing from TCRdb's copy, which holds only in-frame ones; the method was immunoSEQ multiplex PCR. The sample lists under 150,000 clones; 85% to 90% were seen once. V gave up 7 bases and J gave up 2 bases, with 5 bases separating them. CDR1 is SNHLY and CDR2 is FYNNEI in the germline V gene. This CDR3 is 11 amino acids long. The sample comprised PBMCs. The source of this sequence is a woman aged 18-29 years in good health and CMV-seronegative. This rearrangement joins TRBV2 to TRBJ2-5; D is ambiguous. This chain's CDR3 is CASTRQETQYF. The CDR3 coding sequence is TGTGCCAGCACACGGCAAGAGACCCAGTACTTC.